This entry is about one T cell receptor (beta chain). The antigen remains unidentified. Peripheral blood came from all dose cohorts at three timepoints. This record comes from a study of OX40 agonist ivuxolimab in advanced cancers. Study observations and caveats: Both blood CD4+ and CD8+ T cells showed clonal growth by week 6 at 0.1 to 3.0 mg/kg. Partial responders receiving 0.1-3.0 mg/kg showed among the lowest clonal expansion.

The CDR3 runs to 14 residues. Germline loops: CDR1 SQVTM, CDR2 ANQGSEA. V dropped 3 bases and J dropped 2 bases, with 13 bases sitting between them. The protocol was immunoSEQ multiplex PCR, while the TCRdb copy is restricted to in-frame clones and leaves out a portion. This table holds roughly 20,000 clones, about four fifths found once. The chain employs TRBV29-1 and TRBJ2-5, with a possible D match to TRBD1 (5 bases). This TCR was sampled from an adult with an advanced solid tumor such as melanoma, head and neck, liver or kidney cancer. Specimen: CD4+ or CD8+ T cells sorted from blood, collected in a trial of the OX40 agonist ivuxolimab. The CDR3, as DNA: TGCAGCGTTGACTTCAGGGCGACGCAAGAGACCCAGTACTTC. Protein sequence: CSVDFRATQETQYF.